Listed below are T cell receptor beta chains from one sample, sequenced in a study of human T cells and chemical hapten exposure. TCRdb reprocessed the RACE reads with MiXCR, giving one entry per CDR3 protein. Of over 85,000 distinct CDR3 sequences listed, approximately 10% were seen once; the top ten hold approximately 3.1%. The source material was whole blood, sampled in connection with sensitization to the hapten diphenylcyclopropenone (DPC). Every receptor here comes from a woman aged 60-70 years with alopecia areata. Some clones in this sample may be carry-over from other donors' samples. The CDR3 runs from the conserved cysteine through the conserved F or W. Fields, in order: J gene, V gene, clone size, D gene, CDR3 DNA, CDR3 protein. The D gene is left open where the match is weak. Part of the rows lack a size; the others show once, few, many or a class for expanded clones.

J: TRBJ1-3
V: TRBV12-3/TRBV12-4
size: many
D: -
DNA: TGTGCCAGCAGAGCGGCGGGGGGCTCTGGAAACACCATATATTTT
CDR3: CASRAAGGSGNTIYF

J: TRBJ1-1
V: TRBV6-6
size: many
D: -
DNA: TGTGCCAGCAGTTTTGCCCGCCAGGCGAACACTGAAGCTTTCTTT
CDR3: CASSFARQANTEAFF

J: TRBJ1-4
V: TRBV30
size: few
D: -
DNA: TGTGCCGCTTACCCCGACCTGGCTAATGAAAAACTGTTTTTT
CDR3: CAAYPDLANEKLFF

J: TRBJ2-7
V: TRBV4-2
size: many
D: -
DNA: TGTGCCAGCAGCCAAGACAGGGCCTACGAGCAGTACTTC
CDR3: CASSQDRAYEQYF

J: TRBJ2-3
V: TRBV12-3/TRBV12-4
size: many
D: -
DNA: TGTGCCAGCAGAGGGACGTCTAGCACAGATACGCAGTATTTT
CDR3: CASRGTSSTDTQYF

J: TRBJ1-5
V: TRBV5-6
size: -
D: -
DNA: TGTGCCAGCACCCTAGGGAGGGGTGGCAATCAGCCCCAGCATTTT
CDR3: CASTLGRGGNQPQHF

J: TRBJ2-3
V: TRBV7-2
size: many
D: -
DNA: TGTGCCAGCAGCTCCCGGACCACCCTCAGCACAGATACGCAGTATTTT
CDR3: CASSSRTTLSTDTQYF

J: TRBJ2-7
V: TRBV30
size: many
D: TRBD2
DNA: TGTGCCTGGAGGAGGACTAGCAGCTCCTACGAGCAGTACTTC
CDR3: CAWRRTSSSYEQYF

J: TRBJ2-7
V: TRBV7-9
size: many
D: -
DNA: TGTGCCAGCAGCTCCCGTGGAGTGGGCGAGCAGTACTTC
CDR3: CASSSRGVGEQYF

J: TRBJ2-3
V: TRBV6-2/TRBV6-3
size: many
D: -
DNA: TGTGCCAGCAGCCGGACCGCAGATACGCAGTATTTT
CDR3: CASSRTADTQYF

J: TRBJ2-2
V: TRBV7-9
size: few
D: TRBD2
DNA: TGTGCCAGCATCGTAAGCGGGGGCCGGAACACCGGGGAGCTGTTTTTT
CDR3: CASIVSGGRNTGELFF

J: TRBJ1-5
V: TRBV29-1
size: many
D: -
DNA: TGCAGCGCGGGGGAGGGTCAGCCCCAGCATTTT
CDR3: CSAGEGQPQHF

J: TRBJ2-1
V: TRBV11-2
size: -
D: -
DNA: TGTGCCAGCAGCGCATCGCCACAGGGAAATGAGCAGTTCTTC
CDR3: CASSASPQGNEQFF

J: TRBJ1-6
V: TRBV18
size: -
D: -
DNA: TGTGCCAGCTCACTGCGACAGGCGGATTCACCCCTCCATTTT
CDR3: CASSLRQADSPLHF

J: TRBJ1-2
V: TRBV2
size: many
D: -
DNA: TGTGCCAGCAGAAGGGTTAGGGACGGCTACACCTTC
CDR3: CASRRVRDGYTF

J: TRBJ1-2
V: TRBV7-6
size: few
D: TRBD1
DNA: TGTGCCAGCAGCTCGGGGACAGGATCGAGCTATGGCTACACCTTC
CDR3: CASSSGTGSSYGYTF